This record covers a single T cell receptor beta chain. Its antigen is unknown. Repertoires were generated with immunoSEQ multiplex PCR, while TCRdb's copy carries only in-frame clones and drops some. The data contain tens of thousands of clones, 85% to 95% of them singletons. The sample belongs to a study of T cell clonotyping in hematopoietic cell transplantation. About the study: Pretransplant recipient samples were taken after cytoreduction.

Indicated time point: recipient sample about 28 days before transplant, after cytoreduction. Germline assignment: CDR1 SGHRS and CDR2 YFSETQ. V gave up 2 bases and J gave up 4 bases, with 13 bases separating them. This CDR3 contains 14 residues. Findings of the study overall: Pathologically expanded recipient clonotypes increased progressively from day 30 to day 180 as diversity fell.

The chain links TRBV5-1 to TRBJ2-7; D possibly matches TRBD1 or TRBD2 (5 bases each). The clonotype was recovered from a middle-aged man with chronic myeloid leukemia. Some clones in this sample may be carry-over from other donors' samples. The sample in question was peripheral blood mononuclear cells, obtained before stem cell transplant. The CDR3: CASSFGTDDYEQYF. The CDR3 DNA sequence: TGCGCCAGCAGCTTCGGGACGGATGATTACGAGCAGTACTTC.